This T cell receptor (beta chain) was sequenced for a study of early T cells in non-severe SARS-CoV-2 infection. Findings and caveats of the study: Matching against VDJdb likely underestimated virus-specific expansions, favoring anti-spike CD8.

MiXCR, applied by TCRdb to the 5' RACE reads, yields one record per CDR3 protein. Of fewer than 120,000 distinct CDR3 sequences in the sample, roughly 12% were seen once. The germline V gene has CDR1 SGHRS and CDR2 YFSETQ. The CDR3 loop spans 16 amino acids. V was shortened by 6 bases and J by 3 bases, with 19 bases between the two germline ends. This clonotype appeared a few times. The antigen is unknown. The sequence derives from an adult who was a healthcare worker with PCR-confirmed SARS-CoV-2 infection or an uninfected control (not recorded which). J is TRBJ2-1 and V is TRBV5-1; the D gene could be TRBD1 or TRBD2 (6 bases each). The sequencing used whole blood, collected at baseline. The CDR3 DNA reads TGCGCCAGCACCCAAGAAGGGGGACTCAACTACAATGAGCAGTTCTTC. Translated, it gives CASTQEGGLNYNEQFF.